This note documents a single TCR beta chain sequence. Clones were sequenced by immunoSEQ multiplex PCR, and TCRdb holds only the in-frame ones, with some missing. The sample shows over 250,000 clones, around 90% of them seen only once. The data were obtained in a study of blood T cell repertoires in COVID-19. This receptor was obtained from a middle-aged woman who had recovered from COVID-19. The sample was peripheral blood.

The CDR3 sequence: CASSSLAGANNEQFF. DNA for the CDR3: TGTGCCAGCAGTTCACTAGCGGGAGCCAACAATGAGCAGTTCTTC. The V and J genes are TRBV6-2 or TRBV6-3 and TRBJ2-1, with 11 bases lining up with TRBD2. The CDR3 has 15 amino acids. The ends lost 4 bases at V and 5 bases at J; junction bases unmatched: 4. Germline V lookup: CDR1 MNHEY, CDR2 SVGEGT.